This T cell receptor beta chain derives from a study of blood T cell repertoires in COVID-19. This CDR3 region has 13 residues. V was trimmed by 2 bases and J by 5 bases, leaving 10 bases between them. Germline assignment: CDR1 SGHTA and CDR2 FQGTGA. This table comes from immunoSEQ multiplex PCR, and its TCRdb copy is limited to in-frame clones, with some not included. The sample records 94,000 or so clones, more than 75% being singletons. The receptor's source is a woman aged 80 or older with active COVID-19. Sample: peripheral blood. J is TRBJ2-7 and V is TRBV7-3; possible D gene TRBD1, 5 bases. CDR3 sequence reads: CASSLGLGDEQYF. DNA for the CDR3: TGTGCCAGCAGCTTAGGCTTAGGGGACGAGCAGTACTTC.